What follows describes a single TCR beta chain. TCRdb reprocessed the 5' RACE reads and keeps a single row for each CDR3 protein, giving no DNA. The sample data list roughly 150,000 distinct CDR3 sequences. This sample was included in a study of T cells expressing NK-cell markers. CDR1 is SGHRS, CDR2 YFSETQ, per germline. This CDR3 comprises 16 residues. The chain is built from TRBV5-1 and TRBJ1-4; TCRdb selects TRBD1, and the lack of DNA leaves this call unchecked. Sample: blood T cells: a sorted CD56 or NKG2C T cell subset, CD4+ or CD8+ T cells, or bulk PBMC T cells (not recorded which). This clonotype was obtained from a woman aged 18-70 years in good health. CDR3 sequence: CASSLRQGGTNEKLFF.